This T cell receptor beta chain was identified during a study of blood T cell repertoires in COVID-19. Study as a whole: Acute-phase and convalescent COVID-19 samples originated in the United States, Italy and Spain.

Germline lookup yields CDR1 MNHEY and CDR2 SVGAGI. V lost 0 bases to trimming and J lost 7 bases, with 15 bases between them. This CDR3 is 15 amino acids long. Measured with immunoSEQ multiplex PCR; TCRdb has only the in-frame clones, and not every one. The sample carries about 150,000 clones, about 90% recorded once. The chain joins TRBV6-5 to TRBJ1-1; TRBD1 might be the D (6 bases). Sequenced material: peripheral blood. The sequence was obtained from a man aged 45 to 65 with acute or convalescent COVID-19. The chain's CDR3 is CASSYSRQAAFEAFF. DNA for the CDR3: TGTGCCAGCAGTTACTCGAGACAGGCCGCTTTTGAAGCTTTCTTT.